These 26 T cell receptor beta chains were sequenced from one sample in a study of blood T cell repertoires in COVID-19. Generated by immunoSEQ multiplex PCR, the TCRdb table keeps only in-frame clones and is missing some. The table lists 15,000 or so clones, about 88% of them singletons. Material: peripheral blood. These receptor sequences come from a woman aged 80 or over with COVID-19, enrolled during active disease.

This chain links TRBV5-4 with TRBJ2-5; perhaps TRBD2 as D (5 bases). The CDR3 extends over 12 amino acids. V was clipped by 3 bases and J by 10 bases, with 13 bases between them. Germline V gene lookup returns CDR1 SGHNT and CDR2 YYREEE (reference sequence). The CDR3 nucleotides read TGTGCCAGCAGCTCCGCCGGGGTGAGCCAGTACTTC. This codes for CASSSAGVSQYF.

The genes are TRBV29-1 and TRBJ1-2; no reliable D call. Germline CDR1 and CDR2: SQVTM and ANQGSEA. Trimming cost V 3 bases and J 4 bases, with 3 bases left between them. The CDR3 has 10 amino acids. The CDR3 bases are TGCAGCGTTGACAGCTATGGCTACACCTTC. This codes for CSVDSYGYTF.

This rearrangement joins TRBV18 to TRBJ1-1; D might be TRBD1 (6 bases). The CDR3 contains 14 residues. V was trimmed by 1 base and J by 4 bases, leaving 10 bases between them. Looked up from germline, CDR1 is KGHSH and CDR2 is LQKENI. The CDR3 DNA reads TGTGCCAGCTCACCACTGACAGGTACCACTGAAGCTTTCTTT. This gives the protein CASSPLTGTTEAFF.

This sequence joins TRBV18 and TRBJ2-1; 7 bases are shared with TRBD1. The CDR3 extends over 15 amino acids. V shed 0 bases and J 9 bases; nucleotides not matched to a gene: 8. CDR1 is KGHSH, CDR2 LQKENI, per germline. The CDR3 protein is CASSPPTGVRGEQFF. The CDR3, as DNA: TGTGCCAGCTCACCACCCACAGGGGTAAGGGGTGAGCAGTTCTTC.

The chain carries TRBV18 and TRBJ2-7; tentative D call: TRBD2 (6 bases). The germline V gene encodes CDR1 KGHSH and CDR2 LQKENI. Trimming cost V 4 bases and J 0 bases, with 13 bases left between them. CDR3 length: 15 residues. The CDR3 sequence is CASSRLEGISYEQYF. Here the CDR3 DNA reads TGTGCCAGCTCACGCCTGGAGGGAATCTCCTACGAGCAGTACTTC.

V gene TRBV5-4 combines with J gene TRBJ2-4; TRBD1 aligns across 7 bases. The CDR3 extends over 16 amino acids. The trim removed 4 bases at V and 2 bases at J, leaving 9 bases unmatched. Germline CDR1 is SGHNT and CDR2 is YYREEE (reference sequence). The CDR3 DNA reads as TGTGCCAGCAGCCTCTGGACAGGAGTAACCAAAAACATTCAGTACTTC. As protein: CASSLWTGVTKNIQYF.

In its sample, this clone was seen once. V and J are TRBV3-1 (or the pseudogene TRBV3-2) and TRBJ2-5, with 8 nucleotides matching TRBD2. Germline lookup yields CDR1 LGHDT and CDR2 YNNKEL (reference sequence). This CDR3 is 17 amino acids long. With 1 base clipped from V and 4 bases from J, the junction kept 11 bases outside the gene matches. The CDR3 loop reads CASSQAAVAGPRETQYF. The CDR3 DNA reads TGTGCCAGCAGCCAAGCCGCGGTAGCGGGGCCACGAGAGACCCAGTACTTC.

This clone was detected once. The gene calls are TRBV4-2 and TRBJ1-1; D uncertain. Germline values: CDR1 LGHNA, CDR2 YNFKEQ. The length of the CDR3 is 15 residues. V was shortened by 1 base and J by 4 bases, with 13 bases between the two germline ends. The CDR3 region is CASSQVDTRSTEAFF. CDR3 bases: TGTGCCAGCAGCCAAGTAGACACCCGGTCCACTGAAGCTTTCTTT.

The chain links TRBV5-5 to TRBJ1-2; the match to TRBD1 covers 9 bases. The ends lost 2 bases at V and 6 bases at J; junction bases unmatched: 2. This CDR3 spans 13 amino acids. Germline V gene data show CDR1 as SGHKS and CDR2 as YYEKEE (reference sequence). CDR3 sequence reads: CASSLTGGDGYTF. For the CDR3, the DNA is TGTGCCAGCAGCTTAACAGGGGGCGATGGCTACACCTTC.

This rearrangement joins TRBV21-1 to TRBJ2-7; TRBD1, the table's D call, lacks a check against the DNA. TRBV21-1 is listed as a pseudogene. The CDR3 consists of 17 residues. For the CDR3, the DNA is TGTGCCAGCAGCAAAGTGCTACCGGGACAGGGTATCCACGAGCAGTACTTC. Translating it yields CASSKVLPGQGIHEQYF.

V gene TRBV28 combines with J gene TRBJ2-7; 9 nucleotides line up with TRBD2. Germline CDR1 reads MDHEN; CDR2 reads SYDVKM. CDR3 length: 13 residues. V gave up 5 bases and J gave up 6 bases; unmatched junction bases: 5. The CDR3 spells CASSRGLASEQYF. DNA of the CDR3: TGTGCCAGCAGTCGCGGACTAGCGAGCGAGCAGTACTTC.

The chain joins TRBV5-1 to TRBJ2-7; 9 bases fit TRBD1. CDR3 length: 14 residues. Germline assignment: CDR1 SGHRS and CDR2 YFSETQ. J gave up 4 bases and V 0 bases, and 2 bases lay outside the gene matches. The CDR3 reads CASSLGQGEYEQYF. CDR3 bases: TGCGCCAGCAGCTTGGGACAGGGGGAATACGAGCAGTACTTC. The full variable domain, with the rest looked up from reference TRBV5-1 and TRBJ2-7, is KAGVTQTPRYLIKTRGQQVTLSCSPISGHRSVSWYQQTPGQGLQFLFEYFSETQRNKGNFPGRFSGRQFSNSRSEMNVSTLELGDSALYLCASSLGQGEYEQYFGPGTRLTVT.

J is TRBJ1-6 and V is TRBV11-2; tentative D call: TRBD1 (6 bases). V was shortened by 5 bases and J by 7 bases, with 27 bases between the two germline ends. The CDR3 runs to 19 residues. Germline loops: CDR1 SGHAT, CDR2 FQNNGV. This CDR3 is CASSQQGREIPWFNSPLHF. The CDR3 coding sequence is TGTGCCAGCAGCCAACAGGGCCGCGAGATTCCCTGGTTCAATTCACCCCTCCACTTT.

The chain recombines TRBV6-5 with TRBJ2-7; 7 bases map to TRBD2. The CDR3 totals 15 residues. CDR1 and CDR2 (germline): MNHEY, SVGAGI. With V trimmed by 5 bases and J by 3 bases, 10 bases remained unmatched. The CDR3 DNA reads as TGTGCCAGCAGTCTGGATCAAGCGGGATACTACGAGCAGTACTTC. This encodes CASSLDQAGYYEQYF.

This chain links TRBV28 with TRBJ1-2; D gene uncertain. From germline, CDR1 is MDHEN and CDR2 SYDVKM. Trimming stripped 2 bases from V and 8 bases from J, with 9 bases between. This CDR3 is 12 amino acids long. The CDR3 DNA reads TGTGCCAGCAGTTTAAGGAGGGAAGGCTACACCTTC. Its protein product is CASSLRREGYTF.

The chain links TRBV6-2 or TRBV6-3 to TRBJ2-1, with TRBD2 as a possible D gene (6 bases). The ends were cut back, 0 bases at V and 0 bases at J, with 15 bases in the middle. This CDR3 is 18 amino acids long. The germline gives CDR1 MNHEY, CDR2 SVGEGT. The chain's CDR3 is CASSYSLGGPRSYNEQFF. The CDR3 DNA reads as TGTGCCAGCAGTTACTCGTTGGGGGGTCCCCGCTCCTACAATGAGCAGTTCTTC.

This clone was counted a single time. The chain recombines TRBV11-1 with TRBJ1-1; D unresolved. The CDR3 contains 13 residues. V was cut by 5 bases and J by 0 bases, with 7 bases left in between. From germline, CDR1 is SGHAT and CDR2 FQDESV (reference sequence). The CDR3 DNA is TGTGCCAGCAGCGGGCAGATGAACACTGAAGCTTTCTTT. Its protein product is CASSGQMNTEAFF.

The V and J genes are TRBV5-4 and TRBJ2-7; 9 bases fit TRBD1. J lost 4 bases, V lost 0 bases, and 5 bases had no gene match. CDR1 is SGHNT and CDR2 is YYREEE in the germline V gene (reference sequence). There are 15 residues in the CDR3. The DNA for the CDR3 is TGTGCCAGCAGCTTGGGGAGGACAGGGGAATACGAGCAGTACTTC. The encoded protein is CASSLGRTGEYEQYF.

The chain's CDR3 is CASSIAKNTEAFF. In nucleotides, the CDR3 is TGTGCCAGTAGTATAGCTAAGAACACTGAAGCTTTCTTT. The V call is TRBV19, the J call TRBJ1-1; D remains ambiguous. Trimming cost V 1 base and J 1 base, with 4 bases left between them. Germline CDR1 is LNHDA and CDR2 is SQIVND (reference sequence). CDR3 size: 13 residues.

This sequence joins TRBV3-1 (or the pseudogene TRBV3-2) and TRBJ2-3; D possibly corresponds to TRBD1 (6 bases). Per germline, CDR1 LGHDT and CDR2 YNNKEL (reference sequence). V was pared by 4 bases and J by 1 base, with 12 bases between. The CDR3 spans 15 residues. The chain's CDR3 is CASSPGAGGTDTQYF. CDR3 DNA: TGTGCCAGCAGCCCCGGCGCAGGGGGCACAGATACGCAGTATTTT.

There are a few counts of this clone. The V and J genes are TRBV19 and TRBJ1-6; the D gene is possibly TRBD1 (5 bases). The CDR3 runs to 14 residues. Trimming took 4 bases from V and 6 from J, leaving 10 bases between them. Germline V gives CDR1 LNHDA, CDR2 SQIVND (reference sequence). For the CDR3, the DNA is TGTGCCAGTAGTAGGGGCAGGCCTAATTCACCCCTCCACTTT. This encodes CASSRGRPNSPLHF. Supplemented by reference TRBV19 and TRBJ1-6, the full variable domain reads DGGITQSPKYLFRKEGQNVTLSCEQNLNHDAMYWYRQDPGQGLRLIYYSQIVNDFQKGDIAEGYSVSREKKESFPLTVTSAQKNPTAFYLCASSRGRPNSPLHFGNGTRLTVT.

The V gene is TRBV9, the J gene TRBJ2-7; 9 nucleotides agree with TRBD2. CDR3 size: 14 residues. Per the germline V gene, CDR1 is SGDLS and CDR2 is YYNGEE. J lost 3 bases, V lost 4 bases, and 5 bases had no gene match. CDR3 in DNA: TGTGCCAGCAGCATTAGCGGGAGCGGCTACGAGCAGTACTTC. This encodes CASSISGSGYEQYF.

The CDR3 region is CASSQESWRQGGSPLHF. The CDR3, as DNA: TGTGCCAGCAGCCAAGAGTCTTGGAGACAGGGCGGTTCACCCCTCCACTTT. This chain joins TRBV3-1 (or the pseudogene TRBV3-2) and TRBJ1-6; TRBD1 agrees at 7 bases. This CDR3 has 17 residues. Trimming removed 0 bases from V and 9 bases from J; junction bases left unmatched: 11. Germline loops: CDR1 LGHDT, CDR2 YNNKEL (reference sequence).

The chain links TRBV4-1 to TRBJ2-5, with TRBD2 as a possible D gene (6 bases). Germline V gene lookup returns CDR1 MGHRA and CDR2 YSYEKL. The V and J ends lost 0 bases and 5 bases respectively, with 13 bases between them. The CDR3 spans 15 residues. This CDR3 is CASSQDLGGMETQYF. The CDR3 coding sequence is TGCGCCAGCAGCCAAGATCTGGGGGGAATGGAGACCCAGTACTTC.

The chain uses TRBV7-9 and TRBJ1-1, with D tentatively TRBD1 (5 bases). V was cut by 5 bases and J by 4 bases, with 14 bases left in between. CDR1 and CDR2 (germline): SEHNR, FQNEAQ (reference sequence). This CDR3 spans 14 amino acids. The CDR3 DNA reads as TGTGCCAGCAGCCTAATCAGGGAAGGCACTGAAGCTTTCTTT. Translating it yields CASSLIREGTEAFF.

This clone has a single count. The chain couples TRBV14 to TRBJ2-1; D gene uncertain. The CDR3 extends over 13 amino acids. Per germline, CDR1 SGHDN and CDR2 FVKESK. Between the trimmed V and J ends, which lost 3 bases and 2 bases, there was a span of 5 bases. The DNA for the CDR3 is TGTGCCAGCAGCCAGCGGCCCTACAATGAGCAGTTCTTC. It yields the protein CASSQRPYNEQFF.